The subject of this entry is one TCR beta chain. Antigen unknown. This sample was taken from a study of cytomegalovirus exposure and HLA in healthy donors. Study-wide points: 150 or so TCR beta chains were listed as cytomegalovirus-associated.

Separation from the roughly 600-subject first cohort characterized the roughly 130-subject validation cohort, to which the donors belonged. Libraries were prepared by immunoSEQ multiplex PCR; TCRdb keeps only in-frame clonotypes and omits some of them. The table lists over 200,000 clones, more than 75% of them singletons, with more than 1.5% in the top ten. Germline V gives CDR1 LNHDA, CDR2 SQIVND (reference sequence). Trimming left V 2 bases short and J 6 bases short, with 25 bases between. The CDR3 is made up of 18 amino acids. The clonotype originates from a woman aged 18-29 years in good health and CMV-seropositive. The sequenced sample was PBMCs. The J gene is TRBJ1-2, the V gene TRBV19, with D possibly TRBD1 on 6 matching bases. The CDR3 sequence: CASSITLGRGSVTDGYTF. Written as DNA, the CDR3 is TGTGCCAGTAGTATAACACTCGGCAGGGGAAGTGTAACGGATGGCTACACCTTC.